A selection of T cell receptor beta chains follows, all from one sample in a study of OX40 agonist ivuxolimab in advanced cancers. Generated by immunoSEQ multiplex PCR, the TCRdb table keeps only in-frame clones and is missing some. The profile shows about 47,000 clones, roughly nine tenths of them singletons. The sequenced sample was CD4+ or CD8+ T cells sorted from blood, obtained in a trial of the OX40 agonist ivuxolimab. The receptor source for this set is an adult with an advanced solid tumor such as melanoma, head and neck, liver or kidney cancer. CDR3s include the opening cysteine and the closing phenylalanine or tryptophan. The D gene is left open where the match is weak. Some rows have no size entry. The others give once, few or many, or a class for an expanded clone.

D: -
J: TRBJ1-5
size: -
V: TRBV6-6
DNA: TGTGCCAGCAGTTACCACGGCAGGGGAGATCAGCCCCAGCATTTT
CDR3: CASSYHGRGDQPQHF

D: TRBD1
J: TRBJ1-4
size: -
V: TRBV7-9
DNA: TGTGCCAGCAGCCCAGATCTTCAGGGGGCGCCGGAAAAACTGTTTTTT
CDR3: CASSPDLQGAPEKLFF

D: -
J: TRBJ2-7
size: -
V: TRBV30
DNA: TGTGCCTCCCATCTCCAGGGGTACGAGCAGTACTTC
CDR3: CASHLQGYEQYF

D: -
J: TRBJ1-3
size: -
V: TRBV7-3
DNA: TGTGCCAGCAGCTTAGGGGGGAGAGGAAACACCATATATTTT
CDR3: CASSLGGRGNTIYF

D: TRBD1
J: TRBJ2-1
size: -
V: TRBV4-1
DNA: TGCGCCAGCAGCCATCTCCTCGGACAGGGGCACAATGAGCAGTTCTTC
CDR3: CASSHLLGQGHNEQFF

D: TRBD2
J: TRBJ2-3
size: -
V: TRBV6-5
DNA: TGTGCCAGCAGCCAACTAGCGGGGGGCACAGATACGCAGTATTTT
CDR3: CASSQLAGGTDTQYF

D: -
J: TRBJ1-4
size: few
V: TRBV5-5
DNA: TGTGCCAGCAGCTCCCTGGGGGTTGCTAATGAAAAACTGTTTTTT
CDR3: CASSSLGVANEKLFF

D: -
J: TRBJ1-2
size: -
V: TRBV7-9
DNA: TGTGCCAGCAGCCCCAGTGGGGGGGGCGCAAAATATGGCTACACCTTC
CDR3: CASSPSGGGAKYGYTF

D: TRBD1
J: TRBJ1-2
size: -
V: TRBV6-5
DNA: TGTGCCAGCAGTACAGCACGGGACAGGGATGGCTACACCTTC
CDR3: CASSTARDRDGYTF

D: -
J: TRBJ2-7
size: -
V: TRBV5-1
DNA: TGCGCCAGCCGGCAGGGTTTGGACGAGCAGTACTTC
CDR3: CASRQGLDEQYF

D: TRBD1
J: TRBJ1-5
size: once
V: TRBV4-1
DNA: TGCGCCAGCAGCCAAATAGGACAGGGGTCCTCCAATCAGCCCCAGCATTTT
CDR3: CASSQIGQGSSNQPQHF

D: -
J: TRBJ2-3
size: -
V: TRBV9
DNA: TGTGCCAGCAGCGTACCGGGTACTAGCACAGATACGCAGTATTTT
CDR3: CASSVPGTSTDTQYF

D: TRBD2
J: TRBJ2-2
size: -
V: TRBV11-2
DNA: TGTGCCAGCAGTAACGCGGGGGAAGGGGACACCGGGGAGCTGTTTTTT
CDR3: CASSNAGEGDTGELFF

D: -
J: TRBJ2-7
size: -
V: TRBV6-5
DNA: TGTGCCAGCAGTTATATCCACGAGCAGTACTTC
CDR3: CASSYIHEQYF

D: TRBD1
J: TRBJ1-6
size: -
V: TRBV27
DNA: TGTGCCAGCAGCGGGACAGGGGCATTTTCACCCCTCCACTTT
CDR3: CASSGTGAFSPLHF

D: TRBD1
J: TRBJ2-7
size: once
V: TRBV19
DNA: TGTGCCAGTAGTCTACAGGGGGCGGCCTACGAGCAGTACTTC
CDR3: CASSLQGAAYEQYF

D: -
J: TRBJ2-3
size: -
V: TRBV5-1
DNA: TGCGCCAGCAGCTTGGCCGGGGGTACTAGCACAGATACGCAGTATTTT
CDR3: CASSLAGGTSTDTQYF

D: -
J: TRBJ1-2
size: -
V: TRBV6-1
DNA: TGTGCCAGCAGTGAAGACTCCACATTAGCTAACTATGGCTACACCTTC
CDR3: CASSEDSTLANYGYTF

D: -
J: TRBJ1-1
size: -
V: TRBV27
DNA: TGTGCCAGCAGTTTATTGGGACGGAGCCTCGCAGAAGCTTTCTTT
CDR3: CASSLLGRSLAEAFF

D: -
J: TRBJ2-2
size: -
V: TRBV7-6
DNA: TGTGCCAGCAGCTTAAGAGGGGGTACCACCGGGGAGCTGTTTTTT
CDR3: CASSLRGGTTGELFF

D: -
J: TRBJ2-7
size: -
V: TRBV11-3
DNA: TGTGCCAGCAGCCGGGACCTTGGCTACGAGCAGTACTTC
CDR3: CASSRDLGYEQYF

D: -
J: TRBJ1-2
size: -
V: TRBV2
DNA: TGTGCCAGCAGGGACAGATTAAATGGCTACACCTTC
CDR3: CASRDRLNGYTF

D: -
J: TRBJ2-1
size: -
V: TRBV9
DNA: TGTGCCAGCAGCGTAGGGGGGGTCCCCCAGGTTATAAATGAGCAGTTCTTC
CDR3: CASSVGGVPQVINEQFF

D: -
J: TRBJ1-1
size: -
V: TRBV6-5
DNA: TGTGCCAGCAGTTACTCGAAGACAGCCGGCGGGGCTGAAGCTTTCTTT
CDR3: CASSYSKTAGGAEAFF

D: -
J: TRBJ2-1
size: -
V: TRBV2
DNA: TGTGCCACCCGGGACAATTACAATGAGCAGTTCTTC
CDR3: CATRDNYNEQFF

D: -
J: TRBJ1-1
size: -
V: TRBV6-4
DNA: TGTGCCAGCAGTGACTCGCCAGGGAACACTGAAGCTTTCTTT
CDR3: CASSDSPGNTEAFF

D: TRBD1
J: TRBJ2-7
size: -
V: TRBV5-1
DNA: TGCGCCAGCAGCGGCGGAAACAGGGGTAGGCCCTACGAGCAGTACTTC
CDR3: CASSGGNRGRPYEQYF

D: -
J: TRBJ2-7
size: -
V: TRBV27
DNA: TGTGCCAGCAGTTCCTCAGCCTTGCAGGTTTACGAGCAGTACTTC
CDR3: CASSSSALQVYEQYF

D: TRBD1
J: TRBJ1-4
size: -
V: TRBV7-9
DNA: TGTGCCAGCAGCCCCAGGCAGACAGGGAGGTATGAAAAACTGTTTTTT
CDR3: CASSPRQTGRYEKLFF

D: TRBD2
J: TRBJ2-4
size: -
V: TRBV7-2
DNA: TGTGCCAGCAGCTACGGGACTAGCGGGTCGCGAAACATTCAGTACTTC
CDR3: CASSYGTSGSRNIQYF

D: TRBD1
J: TRBJ1-1
size: few
V: TRBV29-1
DNA: TGCAGCGCGAGACAGGGAAGCACTGAAGCTTTCTTT
CDR3: CSARQGSTEAFF

D: -
J: TRBJ2-7
size: -
V: TRBV9
DNA: TGTGCCAGCAGCCCGAATTGGCGGAGACACTACGAGCAGTACTTC
CDR3: CASSPNWRRHYEQYF

D: -
J: TRBJ2-7
size: -
V: TRBV4-1
DNA: TGCGCCAGCAGCAGAACGTGGGGACTGAGCTCCTACGAGCAGTACTTC
CDR3: CASSRTWGLSSYEQYF

D: TRBD1
J: TRBJ1-1
size: -
V: TRBV9
DNA: TGTGCCAGCAGCGGCTCCGGGACAGGGAAGAGCGAAGCTTTCTTT
CDR3: CASSGSGTGKSEAFF

D: -
J: TRBJ1-1
size: -
V: TRBV6-5
DNA: TGTGCCAGCAGTTTAGTTGGTACTGAAGCTTTCTTT
CDR3: CASSLVGTEAFF

D: -
J: TRBJ1-1
size: -
V: TRBV6-5
DNA: TGTGCCAGCAGTTACCAAAAGGGACACCCGAACACTGAAGCTTTCTTT
CDR3: CASSYQKGHPNTEAFF

D: -
J: TRBJ1-3
size: -
V: TRBV7-9
DNA: TGTGCCAGCAGCTTATTAGGGTCTGGAAACACCATATATTTT
CDR3: CASSLLGSGNTIYF

D: -
J: TRBJ2-7
size: -
V: TRBV2
DNA: TGTGCCAGCAGTGAAGCGCTTGGCTCTGGGTCCGAGCAGTACTTC
CDR3: CASSEALGSGSEQYF

D: -
J: TRBJ1-2
size: -
V: TRBV5-1
DNA: TGCGCCAGCAGCTTGGCGGGGGCTGACTATGGCTACACCTTC
CDR3: CASSLAGADYGYTF

D: TRBD1
J: TRBJ1-6
size: -
V: TRBV19
DNA: TGTGCCAGTAGTCCGTACCCGACAGGGAACTATAATTCACCCCTCCACTTT
CDR3: CASSPYPTGNYNSPLHF

D: -
J: TRBJ1-1
size: -
V: TRBV5-6
DNA: TGTGCCAGCAGCCCCCAGGTGGACACTGAAGCTTTCTTT
CDR3: CASSPQVDTEAFF

D: -
J: TRBJ2-7
size: -
V: TRBV5-1
DNA: TGCGCCAGCAGCTTAGGCAGGGGATTTTACGAGCAGTACTTC
CDR3: CASSLGRGFYEQYF

D: TRBD2
J: TRBJ2-1
size: -
V: TRBV5-4
DNA: TGTGCCAGCAGCTTGAATCCAGCGGGGCCACTCATCTACAATGAGCAGTTCTTC
CDR3: CASSLNPAGPLIYNEQFF

D: TRBD1
J: TRBJ2-1
size: once
V: TRBV6-1
DNA: TGTGCCAACAGACAGGGGGCTGGGAATGAGCAGTTCTTC
CDR3: CANRQGAGNEQFF

D: -
J: TRBJ1-1
size: -
V: TRBV29-1
DNA: TGCAGCGTTGACATGAACACTGAAGCTTTCTTT
CDR3: CSVDMNTEAFF

D: -
J: TRBJ1-1
size: -
V: TRBV7-2
DNA: TGTGCCAGCAGCTTTTTTCTAGGGGCGGACGCTGAAGCTTTCTTT
CDR3: CASSFFLGADAEAFF

D: -
J: TRBJ1-1
size: -
V: TRBV11-2
DNA: TGTGCCAGCAGCTCCTTACTGAACACTGAAGCTTTCTTT
CDR3: CASSSLLNTEAFF

D: -
J: TRBJ2-4
size: -
V: TRBV4-1
DNA: TGCGCCAGCAGCCCGGAGGGGGAAAACATTCAGTACTTC
CDR3: CASSPEGENIQYF

D: TRBD1
J: TRBJ1-5
size: -
V: TRBV19
DNA: TGTGCCAGTAGTCGGGGACAGGGGACAAATCAGCCCCAGCATTTT
CDR3: CASSRGQGTNQPQHF

D: TRBD1
J: TRBJ1-2
size: -
V: TRBV9
DNA: TGTGCCAGCACTTCAAACAGGGGCCTCTGGGGCTACACCTTC
CDR3: CASTSNRGLWGYTF

D: -
J: TRBJ2-5
size: -
V: TRBV11-2
DNA: TGTGCCAGCAGCTTACCCAGTTTTCGAGAGACCCAGTACTTC
CDR3: CASSLPSFRETQYF

D: -
J: TRBJ1-1
size: -
V: TRBV4-1
DNA: TGCGCCAGCAGCCCACCGCGAACAGATACTGAAGCTTTCTTT
CDR3: CASSPPRTDTEAFF

D: TRBD2
J: TRBJ2-1
size: -
V: TRBV5-6
DNA: TGTGCCAGCAGCTTGGAGGGACTAGCAACTTCTCGTGAGCAGTTCTTC
CDR3: CASSLEGLATSREQFF

D: TRBD1
J: TRBJ1-2
size: -
V: TRBV19
DNA: TGTGCCAGTAGGCAGGGGGTGGATGGCTACACCTTC
CDR3: CASRQGVDGYTF

D: TRBD1
J: TRBJ1-2
size: -
V: TRBV7-9
DNA: TGTGCCAGCAGCCACCCGGACAGGGGACTTTGGGGCTACACCTTC
CDR3: CASSHPDRGLWGYTF

D: -
J: TRBJ1-1
size: -
V: TRBV30
DNA: TGTGCCTGGTCCCTTGACCAGAACACTGAAGCTTTCTTT
CDR3: CAWSLDQNTEAFF